The subject of this entry is one T cell receptor beta chain. This clone's antigen is unknown. There are no base qualities to consult, and no much larger clone falls within one base. These data are taken from a study of technical replicates of blood from a few donors listed by TCRdb under 2017. Ends trimmed: V by 0 bases, J by 2 bases; bases unmatched to a gene: 2. According to the germline V gene, CDR1 reads SGHRS and CDR2 reads YFSETQ. Counted from cysteine to phenylalanine, this CDR3 has 15 amino acids. Only the CDR3 DNA is retained, 45 bases long and in frame from the first base. Preparation of the library involved the immunoSEQ multiplex PCR assay. TCRdb holds this immuneACCESS table with in-frame rearrangements only. Some clones are missing; in checked studies, unresolved V genes explain under half, and the rest has no known cause. The sample table contains 75,000 to 95,000 clones; only one count was recorded for around 92% of them. The ten largest clones add up to under 0.3% of the sample.

This chain joins TRBV5-1 to TRBJ2-5; TRBD2 lines up with 9 middle nucleotides. Sequencing was done on a sample of T cells isolated from PBMCs. The sequence was obtained from a human donor in good health. In nucleotide form, the sequence is TGCGCCAGCAGCTTGGGACTAGCGGTTCAAGAGACCCAGTACTTC. Translated, this is CASSLGLAVQETQYF. Here the CDR3 is joined to the reference TRBV5-1 and TRBJ2-5 genes, and the full variable domain is: KAGVTQTPRYLIKTRGQQVTLSCSPISGHRSVSWYQQTPGQGLQFLFEYFSETQRNKGNFPGRFSGRQFSNSRSEMNVSTLELGDSALYLCASSLGLAVQETQYFGPGTRLLVL.